The 20 T cell receptor beta chains below come from one sample, sequenced in a study of CXCR3-negative and CXCR3-positive naive CD8 T cells. Regarding the study as a whole: CXCR3-expressing naive cells carried TRB CDR3s more hydrophobic than those of CXCR3-negative naive cells.

No antigen has been identified for these receptors. In preparing the TRB cDNA libraries, 5' RACE with UMI labels was used. With the 5' RACE reads reprocessed, TCRdb shows one record per CDR3 protein and no DNA. The sample data list over 150,000 distinct CDR3 sequences. The sequenced sample was naive CXCR3+ CD8+ T cells from blood. Subset here: CD45RO-CCR7+CD27+CD95- naive CD8+ T cells expressing CXCR3 (TNR3+). The receptor set was obtained from a human donor in good health. Some clones in this sample may be carry-over from other donors' samples.

This rearrangement joins TRBV4-1 to TRBJ1-1; TCRdb's D call of TRBD1 is untestable without DNA. Germline assignment: CDR1 MGHRA and CDR2 YSYEKL. The CDR3 totals 14 residues. The CDR3 is CASSQVRGDTEAFF.

V is TRBV7-8 and J is TRBJ1-1. Germline CDR1 and CDR2: SGHVS and FQNEAQ. The length of the CDR3 is 15 residues. CDR3 loop: CASSLAQGAGTEAFF.

The chain has TRBV20-1 and TRBJ2-7; TCRdb reports TRBD1, a call that lacks DNA to check it against. This CDR3 is 15 amino acids long. The V gene's germline CDR1 is DFQATT and CDR2 SNEGSKA (reference sequence). The CDR3 sequence is CSAPGERGPTYEQYF.

V is TRBV28 and J is TRBJ2-7; checking the TCRdb D call of TRBD1 is not possible without DNA. Germline lookup yields CDR1 MDHEN and CDR2 SYDVKM. The CDR3 is 15 residues long. CDR3 loop: CASSLPPPQGYEQYF.

J is TRBJ2-7 and V is TRBV11-2; TCRdb selects TRBD1, and the lack of DNA leaves this call unchecked. The CDR3 has 15 residues. Germline lookup yields CDR1 SGHAT and CDR2 FQNNGV. CDR3: CASSLGGWAEDEQYF.

The chain employs TRBV7-9 and TRBJ2-7; no DNA is available, so the TRBD2 call from TCRdb remains unchecked. The CDR3 totals 13 residues. Germline assignment: CDR1 SEHNR and CDR2 FQNEAQ (reference sequence). The CDR3: CASSPWEADEQYF. Supplemented by reference TRBV7-9 and TRBJ2-7, the full variable domain reads DTGVSQNPRHKITKRGQNVTFRCDPISEHNRLYWYRQTLGQGPEFLTYFQNEAQLEKSRLLSDRFSAERPKGSFSTLEIQRTEQGDSAMYLCASSPWEADEQYFGPGTRLTVT.

The chain combines TRBV12-3 or TRBV12-4 with TRBJ2-1; TCRdb calls TRBD1, which cannot be checked without DNA. The CDR3 contains 14 residues. The CDR3 reads CASNTRGGGNEQFF.

V is TRBV4-1 and J is TRBJ1-5; TCRdb picks TRBD1, but there is no DNA to check that call. Looked up from germline, CDR1 is MGHRA and CDR2 is YSYEKL. The CDR3 runs 13 residues. The CDR3 reads CASSQGLPQPQHF.

V and J are TRBV4-3 and TRBJ1-1; TCRdb selects TRBD1, and the lack of DNA leaves this call unchecked. This CDR3 contains 15 residues. CDR1 is LGHNA, CDR2 YSLEER, per germline. The CDR3 sequence: CASSQETGRYTEAFF.

The rearrangement joins TRBV7-8 to TRBJ2-1; TCRdb reports TRBD1, a call that lacks DNA to check it against. The CDR3 is 14 amino acids. CDR1 SGHVS and CDR2 FQNEAQ come from the germline V gene. The CDR3 is CASSFPTVYNEQFF.

The chain uses TRBV6-5 and TRBJ2-2. The CDR3 has 14 amino acids. Per the germline V gene, CDR1 is MNHEY and CDR2 is SVGAGI. The CDR3 here is CASSYSSTTGELFF.

The genes are TRBV4-1 and TRBJ2-2; TCRdb designates TRBD1, a call that cannot be tested without DNA. This CDR3 contains 13 residues. Germline V CDR1 and CDR2: MGHRA, YSYEKL. The CDR3 reads CASSHGGLGELFF.

CDR3: CASRPERGVSSYNEQFF. The V call is TRBV6-5, the J call TRBJ2-1; as DNA is missing, the TRBD2 call by TCRdb cannot be tested. The CDR3 runs 17 residues. CDR1 and CDR2 (germline): MNHEY, SVGAGI.

The chain is built from TRBV6-2 or TRBV6-3 and TRBJ1-5. The CDR3 sequence is 14 residues long. Germline V lookup: CDR1 MNHEY, CDR2 SVGEGT. The CDR3 sequence is CASSYADSNQPQHF.

V and J are TRBV7-9 and TRBJ2-4; lacking DNA, the TRBD1 call made by TCRdb goes unchecked. The CDR3 runs 16 residues. Looked up from germline, CDR1 is SEHNR and CDR2 is FQNEAQ (reference sequence). The CDR3 spells CASSPLGGLLENIQYF. Full variable domain (missing parts from reference TRBV7-9 and TRBJ2-4): DTGVSQNPRHKITKRGQNVTFRCDPISEHNRLYWYRQTLGQGPEFLTYFQNEAQLEKSRLLSDRFSAERPKGSFSTLEIQRTEQGDSAMYLCASSPLGGLLENIQYFGAGTRLSVL.

The chain has TRBV4-1 and TRBJ1-5. Per germline, CDR1 MGHRA and CDR2 YSYEKL. The CDR3 spans 16 residues. The CDR3 spells CASSQSTGPPGGPQHF.

CDR3 region: CASSFGPPGGSYNSPLHF. This rearrangement joins TRBV27 to TRBJ1-6. Germline CDR1 reads MNHEY; CDR2 reads SMNVEV (reference sequence). The CDR3 has 18 amino acids.

The J gene is TRBJ1-1, the V gene TRBV7-9. Germline CDR1 SEHNR, CDR2 FQNEAQ (reference sequence). CDR3 length: 15 residues. The CDR3 is CASSLGALGSTEAFF.

The CDR3 is CASSQEDTSSYNEQFF. The chain couples TRBV4-1 to TRBJ2-1. Germline-derived CDR1 and CDR2 are MGHRA and YSYEKL. This CDR3 region has 16 residues.

The chain links TRBV5-1 to TRBJ2-3; the TRBD2 assignment by TCRdb is unverifiable without DNA. Germline loops: CDR1 SGHRS, CDR2 YFSETQ. The CDR3 has 17 amino acids. The CDR3 reads CASSFGLAGGSTDTQYF.